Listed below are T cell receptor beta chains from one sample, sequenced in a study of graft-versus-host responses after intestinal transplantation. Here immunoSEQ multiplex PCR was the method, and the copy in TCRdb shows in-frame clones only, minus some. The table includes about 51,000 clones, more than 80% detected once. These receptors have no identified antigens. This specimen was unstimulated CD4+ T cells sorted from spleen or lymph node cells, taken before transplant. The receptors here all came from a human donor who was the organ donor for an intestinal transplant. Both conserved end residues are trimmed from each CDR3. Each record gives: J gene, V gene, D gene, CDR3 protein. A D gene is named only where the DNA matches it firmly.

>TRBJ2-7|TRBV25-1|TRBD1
ASSQPGQTYEQY
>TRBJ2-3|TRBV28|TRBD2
ASSAGTSGRGSDTQY
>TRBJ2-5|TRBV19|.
AGTSRVFEETQY
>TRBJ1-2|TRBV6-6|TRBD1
ATTLAGGIYGYT
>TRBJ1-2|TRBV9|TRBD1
ASSVGQAEYGYT
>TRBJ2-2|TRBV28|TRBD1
ASSLTQGASGRELF
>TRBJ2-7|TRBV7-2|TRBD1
ASSSRRDRAYEQY
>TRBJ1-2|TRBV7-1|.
ASSVGHHEGKNYGYT
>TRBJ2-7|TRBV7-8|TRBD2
ASSPPASGRVGKQY
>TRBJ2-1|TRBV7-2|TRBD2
ASSLPVAGYNEQF
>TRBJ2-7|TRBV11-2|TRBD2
ASSLVGLAGGPEQY
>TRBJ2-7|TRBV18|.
ASSPSPSYEQY
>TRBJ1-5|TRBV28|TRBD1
ASSLGGQWVGNQPQH
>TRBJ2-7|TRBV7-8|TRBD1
ASSPGQGITYEQY
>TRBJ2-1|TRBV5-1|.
ASSLGFPEEQF
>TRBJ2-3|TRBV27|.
ASSRQWSTDTQY
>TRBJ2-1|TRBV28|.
ASSPTGGPNPLGEQF
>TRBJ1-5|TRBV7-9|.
ASSRDRAGGPQH
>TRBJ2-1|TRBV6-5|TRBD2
ASSPRGGRNEQF
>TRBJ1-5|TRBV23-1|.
ARDSSNQPQH
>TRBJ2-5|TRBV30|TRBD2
AWSVLAGGEETQY
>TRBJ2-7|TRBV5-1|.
ASSLVPTESYEQY
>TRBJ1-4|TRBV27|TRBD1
ASSGPIAGTVF
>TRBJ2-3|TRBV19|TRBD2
ASSPRTSGSEDTQY
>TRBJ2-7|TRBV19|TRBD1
ASSIGPGTGTYEQY
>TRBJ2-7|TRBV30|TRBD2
AWSVLGTSFHEQY
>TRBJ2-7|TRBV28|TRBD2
ASSLGGSYEQY
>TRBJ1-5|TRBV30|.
AWARDNQPQH
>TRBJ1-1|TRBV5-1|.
ASSFEGVGAGTEAF
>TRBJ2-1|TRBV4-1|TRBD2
ASSQNLAGVTPYNEQF
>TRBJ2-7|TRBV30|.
AWSPVRDTSYEQY
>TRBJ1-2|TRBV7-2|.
ASSLQGSYGYT
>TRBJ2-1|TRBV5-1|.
ASSLVAGWNEQF
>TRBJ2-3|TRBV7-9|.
ASSLGASDTQY
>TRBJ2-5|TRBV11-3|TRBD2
ASSLDGTTQETQY
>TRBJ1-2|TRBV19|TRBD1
ASSVNPTGNGYT
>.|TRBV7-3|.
ASSRDNRYEQY
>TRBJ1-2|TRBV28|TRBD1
ASSLIGTVTGLYGYA
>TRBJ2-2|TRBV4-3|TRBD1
ASSQAGDRWGNLNTGELF
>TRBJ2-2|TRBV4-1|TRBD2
ASSHRGLAGGNTGELF
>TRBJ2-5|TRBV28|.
ASSPWGRVGETQY
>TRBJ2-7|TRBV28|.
ASSWTFSYEQY
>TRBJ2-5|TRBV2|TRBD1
ASEGTGGLETQY
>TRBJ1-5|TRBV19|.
ASSGLWSNFEPQH
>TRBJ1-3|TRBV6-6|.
ASGEAGWGNTIY
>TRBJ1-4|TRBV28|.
ASRQPGGGEKLF
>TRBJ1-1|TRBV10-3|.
AISLAGGNTEAF
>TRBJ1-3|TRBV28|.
ASSFGWSSGNTIY
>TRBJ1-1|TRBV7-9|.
ASSSRRGNTEAF